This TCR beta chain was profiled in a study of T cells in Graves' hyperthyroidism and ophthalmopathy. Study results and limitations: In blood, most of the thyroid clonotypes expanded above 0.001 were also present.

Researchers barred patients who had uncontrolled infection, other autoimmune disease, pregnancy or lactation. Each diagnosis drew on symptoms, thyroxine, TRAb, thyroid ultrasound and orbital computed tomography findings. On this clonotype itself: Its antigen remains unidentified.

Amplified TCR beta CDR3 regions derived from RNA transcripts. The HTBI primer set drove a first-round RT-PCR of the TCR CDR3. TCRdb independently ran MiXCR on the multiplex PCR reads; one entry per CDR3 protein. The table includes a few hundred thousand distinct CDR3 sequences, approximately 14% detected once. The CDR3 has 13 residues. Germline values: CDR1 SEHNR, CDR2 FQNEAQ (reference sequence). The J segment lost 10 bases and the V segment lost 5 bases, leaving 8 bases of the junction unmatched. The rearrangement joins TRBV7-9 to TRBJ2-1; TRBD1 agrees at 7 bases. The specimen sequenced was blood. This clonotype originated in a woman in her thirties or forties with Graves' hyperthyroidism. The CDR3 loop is CASSIIPDREQFF. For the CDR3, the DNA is TGTGCCAGCAGCATTATCCCGGACAGGGAGCAGTTCTTC.